This T cell receptor (beta chain) was identified during a study of human thymus T cells. General study findings and limits: Thymic repertoires from unrelated individuals overlapped highly, related research reported. Within thymic and blood repertoires, V and J gene usage appeared to be biased.

Thymic tissue was derived from resections collected during corrective heart surgery. The sample donors, healthy Finnish infants, were having corrective surgery for congenital heart defects. TCRdb's copy holds only in-frame clones and misses some; the assay was immunoSEQ multiplex PCR. The data show about 120,000 clones, around 94% seen once. Details on this clone: Its specificity is unknown.

The CDR3 is 16 amino acids. The germline V and J ends were trimmed by 2 bases and 0 bases, with 11 bases remaining between them. The V gene's germline CDR1 is MDHEN and CDR2 SYDVKM. The sequencing sample was made of thymus tissue. This sequence joins TRBV28 and TRBJ1-5; D is uncertain. The receptor was isolated from a boy less than two years old with a congenital heart defect but otherwise immunologically healthy. CDR3: CASSLDERVSNQPQHF. DNA of the CDR3: TGTGCCAGCAGTTTAGACGAACGGGTTAGCAATCAGCCCCAGCATTTT.